This TCR beta chain is from a study of beta chain features in type 1 diabetes. Across the study: Healthy donors, compared against patients, showed similar age, gender and cell yields. Over all samples combined, fewer than 130,000,000 sorted cells were examined. Overall study findings and caveats: For TCRB rearrangement, an influence of HLA type remained unresolved here. Shorter TCRB CDR3s, moderately but significantly so, marked every one of the four CD4+ subsets in Type 1 diabetes patients.

With respect to this clone: What it recognizes is unknown.

J gave up 2 bases and V 1 base, and 5 bases lay outside the gene matches. The germline CDR1 and CDR2 sequences are SQVTM and ANQGSEA. The length of the CDR3 is 15 residues. Expressed TCRB transcripts were sequenced because the entire RNA isolate underwent reverse transcription. Data came from immunoSEQ multiplex PCR; TCRdb stores just in-frame clones and leaves some out. This sample yields more than 300,000 clones, of which approximately 10% are seen a single time; less than 1.2% belongs to the top ten. V is TRBV29-1 and J is TRBJ2-3; TRBD2 aligns across 8 bases. The sequence was collected from a man aged 25 to 45 with type 1 diabetes. The sequenced sample consisted of central memory CD4+ T cells from blood. The CDR3 DNA sequence: TGCAGCGTTGAAGGACGGGGGGGCACCACAGATACGCAGTATTTT. Its protein is CSVEGRGGTTDTQYF.